This T cell receptor (beta chain) derives from a study of blood T cells in healthy people across ages. A note on this clonotype: As yet, its antigen is unknown.

The study's findings and limits: Age advanced and TCR beta diversity per million T cells fell, roughly linearly.

Next came a second PCR, run for about 7 to 12 cycles, which used a sample-barcoded 5' primer along with a J-beta primer mix. TCRdb independently ran MiXCR on the 5' RACE reads; one entry per CDR3 protein. The sample lists about 1.5 million distinct CDR3 sequences, about 42% occurring once. The CDR3 runs 14 residues. Germline-derived CDR1 and CDR2 are MNHEY and SVGAGI. The ends lost 7 bases at V and 9 bases at J; junction bases unmatched: 11. The V call is TRBV6-5, the J call TRBJ2-1; TRBD2 agrees at 8 bases. The receptor's source is a woman aged 18-29 years in good health. The sample was blood. CDR3 protein: CASTTGTSYAEQFF. The CDR3 DNA is TGTGCCAGCACCACCGGGACTAGTTACGCTGAGCAGTTCTTC.